These 15 T cell receptor beta chains were sequenced from one sample in a study of blood T cell repertoires in COVID-19 (dated by TCRdb to 2019 to 2021). To prepare the library, the immunoSEQ multiplex PCR assay was applied. In TCRdb, the immuneACCESS table is reduced to in-frame sequences with V and J assigned. These tables do not hold every clone; where another copy was compared, an unresolved V gene accounts for under half, and the others remain unexplained. The sample has 150,000 or so clones on record, approximately 83% of them singletons. Jointly, the top ten make up nearly 8.5% of the sample. Input material: peripheral blood. The receptors here all came from a man between 60 and 75 years old with acute or convalescent COVID-19.

The chain has TRBV5-1 and TRBJ2-3; 7 bases map to TRBD2. CDR3 size: 15 residues. Trimming at V came to 0 bases and at J to 4 bases, leaving 5 bases not matched to a gene. Germline V gene data show CDR1 as SGHRS and CDR2 as YFSETQ. CDR3 in amino acids: CASSLDREAADTQYF. The DNA of the CDR3 is TGCGCCAGCAGCTTGGACCGGGAGGCAGCAGATACGCAGTATTTT.

The V gene is TRBV28, the J gene TRBJ2-7; TRBD2 agrees at 11 bases. The CDR3 loop spans 16 amino acids. The germline gives CDR1 MDHEN, CDR2 SYDVKM. J gave up 4 bases and V 3 bases, and 8 bases lay outside the gene matches. In DNA form, the CDR3 reads TGTGCCAGCAGTTTCCGACTAGCGGGAAGGAGGTACGAGCAGTACTTC. Translated: CASSFRLAGRRYEQYF.

V is TRBV19 and J is TRBJ2-1, with a weak D call TRBD1 (5 bases). Germline CDR1 is LNHDA and CDR2 is SQIVND (reference sequence). Trimming took 3 bases from V and 8 from J, leaving 20 bases between them. The CDR3 has 16 residues. As DNA, the CDR3 is TGTGCCAGTAGTATCGGTCGGCTTAGCAAAGGGGATGAGCAGTTCTTC. The encoded protein is CASSIGRLSKGDEQFF.

V gene TRBV9 combines with J gene TRBJ2-5; a possible D gene is TRBD1 (5 bases). This CDR3 has 15 amino acids. Germline V lookup: CDR1 SGDLS, CDR2 YYNGEE. Trimming took off 2 bases at V and 5 bases at J, with 16 bases between the two ends. CDR3 DNA sequence: TGTGCCAGCAGCGTCGAAGGTCAGGGCGGTGAGACCCAGTACTTC. Protein: CASSVEGQGGETQYF.

The rearrangement uses TRBV5-1 and TRBJ2-2; no clear D. CDR1 SGHRS and CDR2 YFSETQ come from the germline V gene. The V gene lost 4 bases and the J gene lost 2 bases, with 9 bases spanning the gap. This CDR3 region has 14 residues. The CDR3: CASSLSVNTGELFF. CDR3 DNA sequence: TGCGCCAGCAGCCTATCTGTCAACACCGGGGAGCTGTTTTTT.

The genes are TRBV19 and TRBJ2-3, with D possibly being TRBD1 (6 bases). The CDR3 has 15 residues. V lost 4 bases to trimming and J lost 4 bases, with 15 bases between them. Germline V gene sequence: CDR1 LNHDA, CDR2 SQIVND (reference sequence). CDR3: CASSSAGDRADTQYF. CDR3 coding DNA: TGTGCCAGTAGTAGCGCAGGGGATCGTGCAGATACGCAGTATTTT. Based on the CDR3 plus reference TRBV19 and TRBJ2-3, the full variable domain is DGGITQSPKYLFRKEGQNVTLSCEQNLNHDAMYWYRQDPGQGLRLIYYSQIVNDFQKGDIAEGYSVSREKKESFPLTVTSAQKNPTAFYLCASSSAGDRADTQYFGPGTRLTVL.

The rearrangement uses TRBV6-5 and TRBJ1-1; 8 nucleotides line up with TRBD1. This CDR3 is 14 amino acids long. The germline V gene has CDR1 MNHEY and CDR2 SVGAGI. V gave up 6 bases and J gave up 7 bases; unmatched junction bases: 10. The DNA for the CDR3 is TGTGCCAGCAGGACAGGGGCCTGGAACGGTGAAGCTTTCTTT. This codes for CASRTGAWNGEAFF.

The V and J genes are TRBV6-6 and TRBJ2-7; tentatively, D is TRBD2 (5 bases). The germline V and J ends were trimmed by 2 bases and 1 base, with 12 bases remaining between them. There are 15 residues in the CDR3. Germline assignment: CDR1 MNHNY and CDR2 SVGAGI (reference sequence). The CDR3 DNA follows: TGTGCCAGCAGTTACCAGTCTAGCTGGTCCTACGAGCAGTACTTC. Its protein is CASSYQSSWSYEQYF.

The chain carries TRBV6-5 and TRBJ1-2; no clear D. V lost 8 bases, J lost 3 bases, and 16 bases lay in between. CDR1 and CDR2 from the germline V gene are MNHEY and SVGAGI. This CDR3 has 14 amino acids. The CDR3 loop is CASSFRTGDYGYTF. CDR3 nucleotides: TGTGCCAGCTCATTCCGCACGGGTGACTATGGCTACACCTTC.

In its sample, this clone was seen once. The V gene is TRBV4-1, the J gene TRBJ2-3; 12 nucleotides align to TRBD2. The CDR3 is 22 amino acids. V dropped 0 bases and J dropped 7; count of bases not matched to a gene: 23. Germline lookup yields CDR1 MGHRA and CDR2 YSYEKL. CDR3 sequence reads: CASSQDELWTSGAVGAINTQYF. Written as DNA, the CDR3 is TGCGCCAGCAGCCAAGATGAGCTGTGGACTAGCGGGGCCGTCGGGGCTATAAATACGCAGTATTTT.

This clone was recorded once. This rearrangement joins TRBV6-1 to TRBJ2-7; D gene uncertain. Germline V gene data show CDR1 as MNHNS and CDR2 as SASEGT. V dropped 2 bases and J dropped 0 bases, with 8 bases sitting between them. The CDR3 is 14 amino acids. This chain's CDR3 is CASSESLHSYEQYF. The CDR3 DNA is TGTGCCAGCAGTGAATCCTTACACTCCTACGAGCAGTACTTC.

This chain joins TRBV24-1 and TRBJ2-3; tentatively, D is TRBD1 (6 bases). CDR1 is KGHDR, CDR2 SFDVKD, per germline. V shed 7 bases and J shed 1 base, with 11 bases lying between them. The length of the CDR3 is 14 residues. The CDR3 DNA is TGTGCCACCAGAGACAGGTATGGCACAGATACGCAGTATTTT. Its protein product is CATRDRYGTDTQYF.

This chain links TRBV18 with TRBJ1-1, with D possibly matching TRBD1 (5 bases). The CDR3 covers 14 residues. V was shortened by 4 bases and J by 2 bases, with 11 bases between the two germline ends. Germline CDR1 reads KGHSH; CDR2 reads LQKENI. In DNA form, the CDR3 reads TGTGCCAGCTCACTTCAGGGATCCAACACTGAAGCTTTCTTT. Translating gives CASSLQGSNTEAFF.

CDR3 nucleotide sequence: TGCAGCGCCCGACAACTCTCGACTAATGAAAAACTGTTTTTT. Protein sequence: CSARQLSTNEKLFF. V usage is TRBV29-1 and J usage is TRBJ1-4, with D uncertain. V lost 7 bases to trimming and J lost 2 bases, with 14 bases between them. CDR1 is SQVTM, CDR2 ANQGSEA, per germline. This CDR3 is built from 14 residues.

The chain has TRBV5-1 and TRBJ2-5; D gene unclear. V was cut by 0 bases and J by 0 bases, with 12 bases left in between. The CDR3 runs to 16 residues. Germline values: CDR1 SGHRS, CDR2 YFSETQ. CDR3 protein: CASSLAPADNQETQYF. The CDR3 nucleotides are TGCGCCAGCAGCTTGGCCCCCGCGGATAACCAAGAGACCCAGTACTTC.